Shown below are 9 T cell receptor beta chains from a single sample sequenced in a study of patients and donors after allogeneic stem cell transplantation. TCRdb reanalysed the RT-PCR reads using MiXCR and keeps one entry per CDR3 protein. This sample has approximately 200,000 distinct CDR3 sequences, with 13% to 15% found just once. Specimen: blood, either unsorted or a sorted T cell fraction (not recorded which). These receptors were obtained from a human donor who was either an allogeneic HSCT recipient or a stem cell or donor lymphocyte infusion donor (not recorded which). It is not recorded whose cells these are; they may come from a transplant donor.

This clonotype was picked up a small number of times. The chain links TRBV12-3 or TRBV12-4 to TRBJ1-6, with D perhaps matching TRBD1 (5 bases). The CDR3 is made up of 14 amino acids. V was cut by 4 bases and J by 9 bases, with 13 bases left in between. The CDR3 region is CASSSRQGGSPLHF. The CDR3 DNA is TGTGCCAGCAGTTCTCGGCAGGGAGGTTCACCCCTCCACTTT.

This sequence joins TRBV7-2 and TRBJ2-1; 9 bases are a match to TRBD2. The length of the CDR3 is 15 residues. J lost 10 bases, V lost 1 base, and 8 bases had no gene match. Germline CDR1 SGHTA, CDR2 FQGNSA. The chain's CDR3 is CASSLVGSGRVEQFF. The DNA for the CDR3 is TGTGCCAGCAGCTTAGTGGGTAGCGGGAGAGTGGAGCAGTTCTTC.

In its sample, this clonotype was seen a few times. The chain recombines TRBV10-3 with TRBJ2-4; D might be TRBD1 (6 bases). Germline CDR1 ENHRY, CDR2 SYGVKD. Trimming took off 2 bases at V and 0 bases at J, with 11 bases between the two ends. The CDR3 spans 16 residues. The CDR3 sequence: CAISERAGAAKNIQYF. The CDR3 DNA is TGTGCCATCAGTGAGCGGGCAGGGGCAGCCAAAAACATTCAGTACTTC.

At least ten counts were recorded for this clonotype. The chain links TRBV7-2 to TRBJ2-7; TRBD2 is a possible D gene (5 bases). Deletions cut 5 bases from V and 4 bases from J, with 6 bases between. CDR3 length: 11 amino acids. The germline V gene has CDR1 SGHTA and CDR2 FQGNSA. DNA for the CDR3: TGTGCCAGCAGCGGGGAGTACGAGCAGTACTTC. It yields the protein CASSGEYEQYF.

This clonotype was picked up many times. The chain carries TRBV5-1 and TRBJ2-7; no reliable D call. With 4 bases removed from V and 2 bases from J, the gap between germline ends came to 13 bases. Germline V gene data show CDR1 as SGHRS and CDR2 as YFSETQ. The CDR3 contains 14 residues. CDR3 sequence: CASSNALGTYEQYF. In DNA form, the CDR3 reads TGCGCCAGCAGCAACGCCCTAGGGACCTACGAGCAGTACTTC.

This clonotype was counted at least ten times. V usage is TRBV18 and J usage is TRBJ1-2; D is unclear. V was shortened by 1 base and J by 3 bases, with 6 bases between the two germline ends. The CDR3 covers 13 residues. Germline lookup yields CDR1 KGHSH and CDR2 LQKENI. Here the CDR3 reads CASSPQGDYGYTF. The DNA for the CDR3 is TGTGCCAGCTCACCACAGGGAGACTATGGCTACACCTTC.

This clonotype was detected a few times. The chain couples TRBV6-5 to TRBJ1-5; unclear D gene. This CDR3 has 13 residues. The germline CDR1 and CDR2 sequences are MNHEY and SVGAGI. Trimming took off 4 bases at V and 4 bases at J, with 8 bases between the two ends. The CDR3 coding sequence is TGTGCCAGCAGTTTAAAGAATAATCAGCCCCAGCATTTT. As protein: CASSLKNNQPQHF.

The V gene is TRBV6-1, the J gene TRBJ1-3, with D possibly matching TRBD1 (5 bases). Trimming stripped 6 bases from V and 4 bases from J, with 22 bases between. This CDR3 is built from 17 residues. CDR1 MNHNS and CDR2 SASEGT come from the germline V gene. CDR3 sequence (DNA): TGTGCCAGCAGCAAAGACAGAGGGAGTAGTACGGGAAACACCATATATTTT. The encoded protein is CASSKDRGSSTGNTIYF.

The chain links TRBV5-6 to TRBJ2-7; D call uncertain. The CDR3 is 12 amino acids. Germline V gene data show CDR1 as SGHDT and CDR2 as YYEEEE. V was trimmed by 4 bases and J by 7 bases, leaving 12 bases between them. The DNA for the CDR3 is TGTGCCAGCAGCCTCGCGGCTCGGGAGCAGTACTTC. It specifies CASSLAAREQYF.